This T cell receptor beta chain came from a study of blood T cell repertoires in COVID-19. Study-level information: Acute and convalescent COVID-19 samples came from the United States, Italy and Spain. PBMCs, B-cell-depleted T cells, or T cells provided the cDNA or gDNA that made up the material.

Original handling: For nucleated cells, counts were estimated from reference gene primer amplification. Libraries were prepared by immunoSEQ multiplex PCR; TCRdb keeps only in-frame clonotypes and omits some of them. V and J calls plus clone size are reproduced from that table; the DNA served to infer D and trimming. The sample lists around 60,000 clones, about four fifths occurring once. V was clipped by 8 bases and J by 4 bases, with 11 bases between them. The CDR3 totals 13 residues. CDR1 MNHEY and CDR2 SVGAGI come from the germline V gene. This receptor was obtained from a human donor in a cohort sampled during active COVID-19. This sequence joins TRBV6-5 and TRBJ1-4, with D tentatively TRBD1 (6 bases). The sample comprised peripheral blood. The CDR3 bases are TGTGCCAGCCAAAGGGGGAATAATGAAAAACTGTTTTTT. As protein: CASQRGNNEKLFF.